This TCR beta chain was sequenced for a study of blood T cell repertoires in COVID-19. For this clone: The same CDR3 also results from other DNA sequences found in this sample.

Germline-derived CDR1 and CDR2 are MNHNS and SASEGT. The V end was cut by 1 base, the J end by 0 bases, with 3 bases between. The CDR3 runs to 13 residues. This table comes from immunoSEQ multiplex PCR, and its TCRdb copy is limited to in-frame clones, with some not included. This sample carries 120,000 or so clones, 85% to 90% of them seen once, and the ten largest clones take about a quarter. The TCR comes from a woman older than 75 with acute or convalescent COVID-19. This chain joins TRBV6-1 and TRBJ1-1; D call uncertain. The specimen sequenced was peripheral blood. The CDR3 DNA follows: TGTGCCAGCAGTGAAGGGCTGAACACTGAAGCTTTCTTT. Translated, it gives CASSEGLNTEAFF.